This is a list of T cell receptor beta chains from one sample in a study of OX40 agonist ivuxolimab in advanced cancers. Only in-frame clones appear in the TCRdb table, and some are missing; sequencing was by immunoSEQ multiplex PCR. The repertoire consists of under 70,000 clones, with 75% to 90% occurring once and the leading ten covering less than 7.5%. The specimen was CD4+ or CD8+ T cells sorted from blood, collected in a trial of the OX40 agonist ivuxolimab. Receptor source: an adult with an advanced solid tumor such as melanoma, head and neck, liver or kidney cancer. CDR3s include the opening cysteine and the closing phenylalanine or tryptophan. The D gene is left open where the match is weak. A clone size is listed for some rows: how often the clone was seen (once, few, many), or a class if it is expanded.

V	size	D	J	CDR3	DNA
TRBV19	.	.	TRBJ1-6	CASSLQGMTRMGPLHF	TGTGCCAGTAGTTTACAGGGAATGACTCGAATGGGTCCCCTCCACTTT
TRBV27	.	TRBD1	TRBJ2-7	CASSPLAGGYEQYF	TGTGCCAGCAGTCCCCTAGCAGGGGGATACGAGCAGTACTTC
TRBV21-1	.	.	TRBJ2-4	CASSTRQAQNIQYF	TGTGCCAGCAGCACGAGACAGGCGCAAAACATTCAGTACTTC
TRBV25-1	medium-sized	TRBD1	TRBJ1-6	CASGPTGDNSPLHF	TGTGCCAGCGGCCCGACAGGGGATAATTCACCCCTCCACTTT
TRBV27	.	TRBD1	TRBJ2-7	CASSSWTGGGYEQYF	TGTGCCAGCAGTTCCTGGACAGGGGGGGGCTACGAGCAGTACTTC
TRBV29-1	.	.	TRBJ2-1	CSVKWGFGGYNEQFF	TGCAGCGTTAAATGGGGATTCGGCGGATACAATGAGCAGTTCTTC
TRBV10-3	.	.	TRBJ2-1	CAISDPVNEQFF	TGTGCCATCAGTGACCCAGTCAATGAGCAGTTCTTC
TRBV2	.	.	TRBJ2-4	CASRALAKNIQYF	TGTGCCAGCAGGGCGTTAGCCAAAAACATTCAGTACTTC
TRBV11-2	.	TRBD1	TRBJ2-7	CASSSGQVEQYF	TGTGCCAGCAGCTCAGGACAGGTCGAGCAGTACTTC
TRBV13	.	.	TRBJ2-2	CASSPGNTGELFF	TGTGCCAGCAGCCCAGGAAACACCGGGGAGCTGTTTTTT
TRBV6-5	.	TRBD2	TRBJ2-1	CASRPLAGGFNEQFF	TGTGCCAGCAGGCCACTAGCGGGAGGCTTCAATGAGCAGTTCTTC
TRBV6-6	.	TRBD1	TRBJ1-1	CASSYPWTGNNEAFF	TGTGCCAGCAGTTACCCATGGACAGGGAATAATGAAGCTTTCTTT
TRBV7-9	.	TRBD1	TRBJ2-7	CASSPGQGSSYEQYF	TGTGCCAGCAGCCCCGGACAGGGGAGCTCCTACGAGCAGTACTTC
TRBV19	.	.	TRBJ1-1	CASSHGALFTEAFF	TGTGCCAGTAGTCACGGGGCGTTATTCACTGAAGCTTTCTTT
TRBV4-3	.	.	TRBJ1-1	CASSQRHHGLTEAFF	TGCGCCAGCAGCCAGAGACACCATGGACTCACTGAAGCTTTCTTT
TRBV9	.	.	TRBJ2-7	CASSVAPEWGEQYF	TGTGCCAGCAGCGTAGCCCCCGAATGGGGCGAGCAGTACTTC
TRBV7-2	.	.	TRBJ2-2	CASSVTGWDGELFF	TGTGCCAGCAGCGTCACAGGGTGGGACGGGGAGCTGTTTTTT
TRBV9	few	TRBD2	TRBJ2-1	CASSGGLAGGFYNEQFF	TGTGCCAGCAGCGGTGGACTAGCGGGAGGGTTCTACAATGAGCAGTTCTTC
TRBV2	.	.	TRBJ1-1	CASSLGQMNTEAFF	TGTGCCAGCAGCCTCGGACAGATGAACACTGAAGCTTTCTTT
TRBV6-5	few	.	TRBJ2-7	CASSYSLGAGEQYF	TGTGCCAGCAGTTACTCCCTGGGGGCGGGAGAGCAGTACTTC
TRBV28	.	.	TRBJ1-1	CASSREPMNTEAFF	TGTGCCAGCAGCAGGGAACCAATGAACACTGAAGCTTTCTTT
TRBV6-5	.	.	TRBJ1-1	CASSYSWGAEAFF	TGTGCCAGCAGTTACTCGTGGGGAGCTGAAGCTTTCTTT
TRBV27	.	TRBD1	TRBJ1-2	CASSLSARGDGYTF	TGTGCCAGCAGTTTATCTGCCAGGGGGGATGGCTACACCTTC
TRBV4-1	.	TRBD1	TRBJ1-1	CASSLGTGETEAFF	TGCGCCAGCAGCCTGGGGACAGGGGAAACTGAAGCTTTCTTT
TRBV29-1	.	TRBD1	TRBJ2-7	CSVARGRPPYEQYF	TGCAGCGTAGCCAGGGGGCGCCCTCCCTACGAGCAGTACTTC
TRBV7-2	.	.	TRBJ2-1	CASSLGDGSYNEQFF	TGTGCCAGCAGCTTAGGGGACGGCTCCTACAATGAGCAGTTCTTC
TRBV4-3	.	.	TRBJ1-1	CASSPKGGTEAFF	TGCGCCAGCAGCCCCAAAGGGGGCACTGAAGCTTTCTTT
TRBV6-6	.	TRBD1	TRBJ1-2	CASTTGGRVYGYTF	TGTGCCAGCACTACAGGGGGCCGGGTCTATGGCTACACCTTC
TRBV27	.	.	TRBJ1-1	CASSWVVNTEAFF	TGTGCCAGCAGTTGGGTAGTGAACACTGAAGCTTTCTTT
TRBV19	.	.	TRBJ1-1	CASSITGGYTEAFF	TGTGCCAGTAGTATCACCGGGGGATACACTGAAGCTTTCTTT
TRBV30	.	TRBD2	TRBJ2-3	CAWGRLASTDTQYF	TGTGCCTGGGGCAGACTAGCGAGCACAGATACGCAGTATTTT
TRBV5-1	.	.	TRBJ2-1	CASSLSTANEQFF	TGCGCCAGCAGCCTCTCGACAGCTAATGAGCAGTTCTTC
TRBV28	.	.	TRBJ2-2	CASSLGQANTGELFF	TGTGCCAGCAGTTTAGGCCAAGCGAACACCGGGGAGCTGTTTTTT
TRBV5-6	.	.	TRBJ1-5	CASSLAGSFSNQPQHF	TGTGCCAGCAGCTTGGCCGGCAGTTTCAGCAATCAGCCCCAGCATTTT
TRBV28	.	.	TRBJ1-1	CASSLMKFQGTEAFF	TGTGCCAGCAGTTTAATGAAATTCCAGGGGACTGAAGCTTTCTTT
TRBV21-1	.	.	TRBJ1-2	CASSKDRGPGGYTF	TGTGCCAGCAGCAAGGACAGGGGGCCGGGTGGCTACACCTTC
TRBV7-9	.	.	TRBJ1-1	CASSYTPNTEAFF	TGTGCCAGCAGCTACACCCCGAACACTGAAGCTTTCTTT
TRBV7-9	few	.	TRBJ2-7	CASSLQGYEQYF	TGTGCCAGCAGCTTACAGGGGTACGAGCAGTACTTC
TRBV19	.	.	TRBJ2-2	CASNRAGTGELFF	TGTGCCAGTAATAGGGCGGGAACCGGGGAGCTGTTTTTT
TRBV27	.	.	TRBJ2-5	CASSLSLGETQYF	TGTGCCAGCAGTTTATCTCTCGGAGAGACCCAGTACTTC
TRBV7-9	.	TRBD2	TRBJ2-5	CASSPPSGEETQYF	TGTGCCAGCAGCCCTCCTAGCGGGGAAGAGACCCAGTACTTC
TRBV7-9	.	.	TRBJ1-2	CASSLLDSTNYGYTF	TGTGCCAGCAGCTTATTAGACAGTACTAACTATGGCTACACCTTC
TRBV7-6	.	.	TRBJ1-6	CASSPGRDNSPLHF	TGTGCCAGCAGCCCAGGACGGGATAATTCACCCCTCCACTTT
TRBV5-8	few	.	TRBJ2-7	CASSLPAGALYEQYF	TGTGCCAGCAGCTTGCCAGCCGGAGCTCTCTACGAGCAGTACTTC
TRBV19	.	TRBD1	TRBJ2-1	CASSTRTGRNEQFF	TGTGCCAGTAGTACGCGGACAGGGCGAAATGAGCAGTTCTTC